This is a list of T cell receptor beta chains from one sample in a study of T cell clusters in autoimmune cytopenias. From its re-call of the multiplex PCR reads, TCRdb lists each CDR3 protein once, without DNA. The sample data list under 3,500 distinct CDR3 sequences. The sample consisted of peripheral blood. The receptor set was obtained from a human donor with an autoimmune cytopenia or autoimmune hepatitis (not recorded which). CDR3s include the opening cysteine and the closing phenylalanine or tryptophan. The order of the fields is CDR3 protein, clone size, J gene, V gene. A clone size is listed for some rows: how often the clone was seen (once, few, many), or a class if it is expanded.

CDR3: CATKGTSGLTDTQYF; size: medium-sized; J: TRBJ2-3; V: TRBV15
CDR3: CASSRDRIQETQYF; size: medium-sized; J: TRBJ2-5; V: TRBV6-5
CDR3: CAISDPELAGSTDTQYF; size: medium-sized; J: TRBJ2-3; V: TRBV10-3
CDR3: CASSPASGMSSYNEQFF; size: medium-sized; J: TRBJ2-1; V: TRBV18
CDR3: CASSSGDGYTF; size: medium-sized; J: TRBJ1-2; V: TRBV6-5
CDR3: CASNSPPGQAPRSTGELFF; size: .; J: TRBJ2-2; V: TRBV7-9
CDR3: CASSPWGGMMNTEAFF; size: .; J: TRBJ1-1; V: TRBV12-3/TRBV12-4
CDR3: CAWSGQQNQPQHF; size: medium-sized; J: TRBJ1-5; V: TRBV30
CDR3: CASSPLPWDDYEQYF; size: medium-sized; J: TRBJ2-7; V: TRBV18
CDR3: CASSSPQGHDSPLHF; size: .; J: TRBJ1-6; V: TRBV7-9
CDR3: CASSYSARRDPYEQYF; size: .; J: TRBJ2-7; V: TRBV6-5
CDR3: CASSRLGTSGSTDTQYF; size: .; J: TRBJ2-3; V: TRBV4-3
CDR3: CASSLRGAGNTIYF; size: medium-sized; J: TRBJ1-3; V: TRBV5-5
CDR3: CASSLSPGGLGQPQHF; size: medium-sized; J: TRBJ1-5; V: TRBV5-6
CDR3: CASLGRGNSEAFF; size: .; J: TRBJ1-1; V: TRBV2
CDR3: CASSLGGPYGYTF; size: medium-sized; J: TRBJ1-2; V: TRBV11-3
CDR3: CSVGQAQETQYF; size: medium-sized; J: TRBJ2-5; V: TRBV29-1
CDR3: CASSPGGQETQYF; size: medium-sized; J: TRBJ2-5; V: TRBV18
CDR3: CASSRRDRVEETQYF; size: medium-sized; J: TRBJ2-5; V: TRBV6-5
CDR3: CASSPPAGDTQYF; size: .; J: TRBJ2-3; V: TRBV18
CDR3: CSAEEGTYGYTF; size: medium-sized; J: TRBJ1-2; V: TRBV29-1
CDR3: CSATGTGEAFF; size: medium-sized; J: TRBJ1-1; V: TRBV20-1